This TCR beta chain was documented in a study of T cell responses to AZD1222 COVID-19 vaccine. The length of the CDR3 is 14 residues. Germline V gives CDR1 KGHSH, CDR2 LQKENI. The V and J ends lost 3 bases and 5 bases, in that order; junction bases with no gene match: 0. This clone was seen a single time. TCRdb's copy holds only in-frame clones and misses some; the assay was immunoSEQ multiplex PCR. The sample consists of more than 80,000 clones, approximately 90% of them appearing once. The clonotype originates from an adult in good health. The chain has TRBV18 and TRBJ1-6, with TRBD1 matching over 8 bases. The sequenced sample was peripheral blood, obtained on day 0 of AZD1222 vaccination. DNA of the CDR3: TGTGCCAGCTCACCGGGACAGGATAATTCACCCCTCCACTTT. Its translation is CASSPGQDNSPLHF.